This T cell receptor beta chain was sequenced for a study of regulatory T cells in long-lasting Graves disease. Study-wide findings and caveats: Persistent cases favored TRBV28, TRBJ1-2 and TRBJ2-5.

To make TCR beta libraries, researchers used iRepertoire HTBI primers and Arm-PCR of CDR3 regions. TCRdb ran MiXCR on the multiplex PCR reads and lists one entry per CDR3 protein. The sample comprises roughly 520,000 distinct CDR3 sequences, around 12% of which are singletons, and approximately 9.6% rests with the top ten. Germline CDR1 and CDR2: KGHSH and LQKENI. J gave up 6 bases and V 5 bases, and 8 bases lay outside the gene matches. The CDR3 is 15 residues long. Noted time point: newly diagnosed GD, antithyroid drugs for less than 3 months. PBMC RNA was the source of the TCR library. This clonotype was recorded at least ten times. The antigen is unknown. The data were also submitted as part of a second study, on T cells in Graves' hyperthyroidism and ophthalmopathy. That paper notes: When the TCR CDR3 underwent first-round RT-PCR, the HTBI primer set was used.

The material was peripheral blood mononuclear cells (PBMCs), obtained at new diagnosis, from a patient treated with antithyroid drugs. The chain couples TRBV18 to TRBJ1-5; 9 bases agree with TRBD1. The receptor comes from a woman in her twenties or thirties with Graves disease. The CDR3 DNA follows: TGTGCCAGCTCAGACAGGACAGGGGAGCGTCAGCCCCAGCATTTT. Its protein is CASSDRTGERQPQHF. Based on the CDR3 plus reference TRBV18 and TRBJ1-5, the full variable domain is NAGVMQNPRHLVRRRGQEARLRCSPMKGHSHVYWYRQLPEEGLKFMVYLQKENIIDESGMPKERFSAEFPKEGPSILRIQQVVRGDSAAYFCASSDRTGERQPQHFGDGTRLSIL.